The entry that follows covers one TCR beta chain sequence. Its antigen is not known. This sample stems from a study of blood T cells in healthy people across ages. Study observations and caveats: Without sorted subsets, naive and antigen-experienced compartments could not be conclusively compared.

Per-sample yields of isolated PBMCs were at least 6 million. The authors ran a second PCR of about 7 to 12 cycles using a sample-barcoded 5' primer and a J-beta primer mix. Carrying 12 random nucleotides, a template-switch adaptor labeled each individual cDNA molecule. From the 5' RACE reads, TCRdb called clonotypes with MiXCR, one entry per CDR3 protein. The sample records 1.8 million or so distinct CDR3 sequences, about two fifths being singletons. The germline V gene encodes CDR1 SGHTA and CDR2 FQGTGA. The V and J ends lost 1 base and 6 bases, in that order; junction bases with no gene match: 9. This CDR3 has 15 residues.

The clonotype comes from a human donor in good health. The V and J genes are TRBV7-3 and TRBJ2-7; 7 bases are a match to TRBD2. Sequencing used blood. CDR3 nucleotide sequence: TGTGCCAGCAGCTTAATGGCGGGAGCGAGCGGCGAGCAGTACTTC. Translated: CASSLMAGASGEQYF.